This T cell receptor beta chain was sequenced in a study of blood T cell repertoires in COVID-19. About the research overall: From the United States, Italy and Spain came samples of acute and convalescent COVID-19. From T cells, B-cell-depleted T cells, or PBMCs came the material, which was cDNA or gDNA.

In the authors' methods: Amplified reference gene primers provided the basis for estimating nucleated cell counts. Only in-frame clones appear in the TCRdb table, and some are missing; sequencing was by immunoSEQ multiplex PCR. D and trimming come from the DNA, and the V and J calls and clone size come from that table. The data show approximately 250,000 clones, roughly 84% seen once. From germline, CDR1 is SNHLY and CDR2 FYNNEI. V lost 4 bases, J lost 6 bases, and 15 bases lay in between. CDR3 length: 14 amino acids. The receptor comes from a woman aged 40 to 50 who had recovered from COVID-19. The gene calls are TRBV2 and TRBJ1-1, with a weak D call TRBD1 (5 bases). The sequenced material came from peripheral blood. This CDR3 reads CASSAQGEIAEAFF. CDR3 sequence (DNA): TGTGCCAGCAGTGCCCAGGGTGAGATCGCTGAAGCTTTCTTT.